One and the same sample provided the 2 T cell receptor beta chains below, sequenced in a study of T cell repertoires and HLA-DP antigens. Repertoires were generated with immunoSEQ multiplex PCR, while TCRdb's copy carries only in-frame clones and drops some. In the table there are 55,000 to 80,000 clones, around 80% of which are singletons. Antigens of these TCRs are unknown. What was sequenced was CD4+ T cells from PBMCs. The origin of the receptors is a man aged 55 to 69 in good health and CMV-seronegative.

The chain links TRBV28 to TRBJ1-3; D is perhaps TRBD1 (5 bases). The V end was cut by 4 bases, the J end by 3 bases, with 16 bases between. The CDR3 loop spans 16 amino acids. Looked up from germline, CDR1 is MDHEN and CDR2 is SYDVKM. CDR3 in DNA: TGTGCCAGCAGTTCTGGGGGGGGTTCTTTTGGAAACACCATATATTTT. Translation gives CASSSGGGSFGNTIYF.

The V call is TRBV7-2, the J call TRBJ2-5; tentative D call: TRBD2 (6 bases). This CDR3 comprises 16 residues. Per germline, CDR1 SGHTA and CDR2 FQGNSA. V lost 5 bases, J lost 4 bases, and 20 bases lay in between. The DNA for the CDR3 is TGTGCCAGCAGCATTATTTGGGGCCTAGCGACAGAGACCCAGTACTTC. Translated, it gives CASSIIWGLATETQYF.